This passage covers 10 T cell receptor beta chains from one sample sequenced in a study of T cell changes during pregnancy in multiple sclerosis. Assay used: immunoSEQ multiplex PCR; TCRdb lists only in-frame clones, some missing. Of under 85,000 clones listed, around 90% are singletons. Sequenced here: CD4+ T cells from peripheral blood mononuclear cells, sampled before pregnancy. The receptors originated from a female donor with multiple sclerosis, enrolled in a pregnancy study.

The chain has TRBV15 and TRBJ2-5; D perhaps matches TRBD1 (5 bases). Trimming pared 5 bases from V and 3 bases from J, leaving 25 bases between. In germline, CDR1 is LNHNV, CDR2 YYDKDF (reference sequence). CDR3 length: 18 residues. The CDR3 loop reads CATSGTLRAVSAKETQYF. The CDR3 DNA reads as TGTGCCACCAGCGGAACTCTCAGGGCGGTTTCGGCCAAAGAGACCCAGTACTTC.

The chain has TRBV5-1 and TRBJ1-2; no definite D call. Between the trimmed V and J ends, which lost 4 bases and 2 bases, there was a span of 15 bases. CDR1 and CDR2 (germline): SGHRS, YFSETQ. The CDR3 loop spans 15 amino acids. CDR3 DNA: TGCGCCAGCAGCCTAGCTTCGGACGGGAACTATGGCTACACCTTC. Residues: CASSLASDGNYGYTF.

This chain uses TRBV7-9 with TRBJ1-4; no reliable D call. The germline V and J ends were trimmed by 2 bases and 3 bases, with 7 bases remaining between them. The CDR3 extends over 14 amino acids. Germline loops: CDR1 SEHNR, CDR2 FQNEAQ (reference sequence). CDR3 protein: CASSLPVANEKLFF. The CDR3 coding sequence is TGTGCCAGCAGCTTACCAGTGGCTAATGAAAAACTGTTTTTT.

V gene TRBV18 combines with J gene TRBJ2-2; the match to TRBD1 covers 8 bases. Losses at the gene ends were 1 base for V and 0 bases for J; bases not matched to a gene: 7. Germline values: CDR1 KGHSH, CDR2 LQKENI. The CDR3 covers 18 residues. Here the CDR3 DNA reads TGTGCCAGCTCACCACGGGGCCAGGGGGCAACGAACACCGGGGAGCTGTTTTTT. As protein: CASSPRGQGATNTGELFF.

This clone occurred once. The gene calls are TRBV6-1 and TRBJ2-5, with D possibly matching TRBD2 (6 bases). The germline gives CDR1 MNHNS, CDR2 SASEGT. This CDR3 contains 16 residues. V was pared by 0 bases and J by 2 bases, with 13 bases between. CDR3 bases: TGTGCCAGCAGTGAAGCGGGGGGAAAAGGGCAAGAGACCCAGTACTTC. Translation gives CASSEAGGKGQETQYF.

Comment on this clone: This specimen includes other DNA sequences encoding the same CDR3. The chain couples TRBV7-9 to TRBJ2-3; tentatively, D is TRBD2 (5 bases). With 4 bases removed from V and 0 bases from J, the gap between germline ends came to 14 bases. CDR1 and CDR2 (germline): SEHNR, FQNEAQ (reference sequence). The CDR3 extends over 16 amino acids. CDR3 in amino acids: CASSSRGSTSTDTQYF. CDR3 nucleotides: TGTGCCAGCAGCTCCCGCGGGTCGACTAGCACAGATACGCAGTATTTT.

V and J are TRBV30 and TRBJ2-1, with 12 bases that match TRBD2. The CDR3 spans 15 residues. After removal of 0 bases from V and 9 bases from J, the junction contained 6 bases not matched to a gene. Per germline, CDR1 GTSNPN and CDR2 SVGIG (reference sequence). The chain's CDR3 is CAWSVSLAGGGEQFF. In nucleotides, the CDR3 is TGTGCCTGGAGTGTGAGCCTAGCGGGGGGGGGTGAGCAGTTCTTC.

This chain uses TRBV6-1 with TRBJ2-7; a weak D match, TRBD2 (6 bases). The CDR3 extends over 15 amino acids. The V end lost 5 bases, the J end lost 0 bases, and 14 bases lay between the germline ends. CDR1 and CDR2 from the germline V gene are MNHNS and SASEGT. This CDR3 reads CASSSSTGSSYEQYF. In nucleotides, the CDR3 is TGTGCCAGCAGTTCTAGTACCGGGAGCTCCTACGAGCAGTACTTC.

V gene TRBV5-6 combines with J gene TRBJ2-2; 10 bases are a match to TRBD2. V shed 3 bases and J 1 base; nucleotides not matched to a gene: 9. Per germline, CDR1 SGHDT and CDR2 YYEEEE. The CDR3 runs 18 residues. The CDR3 loop is CASSWRERGGVNTGELFF. In DNA, the CDR3 is TGTGCCAGCAGCTGGAGGGAGCGGGGGGGAGTGAACACCGGGGAGCTGTTTTTT.

The chain employs TRBV18 and TRBJ1-2, with 10 positions matching TRBD1. After removal of 4 bases from V and 6 bases from J, the junction contained 14 bases not matched to a gene. Germline values: CDR1 KGHSH, CDR2 LQKENI. The CDR3 sequence is 17 residues long. CDR3 amino acids: CASSLIRQGANVHGYTF. Written as DNA, the CDR3 is TGTGCCAGCTCACTAATCCGACAGGGGGCGAATGTCCATGGCTACACCTTC.